This TCR beta chain is from a study of cytomegalovirus exposure and HLA in healthy donors. Notes on the study in general: For most TCR beta V segments, an earlier analysis put the productive rate at about 87% or about 30% of the time. CMV serostatus was the sole immune exposure information available.

Germline V gene lookup returns CDR1 SGHRS and CDR2 YFSETQ. The CDR3 contains 13 residues. V lost 4 bases and J 8 bases, leaving 13 bases between the germline ends. The PCR employed 60 Vbeta primers together with 13 Jbeta primers. Sequencing was performed with immunoSEQ multiplex PCR; in TCRdb, only in-frame clones are kept and a portion is missing. This sample yields about 130,000 clones, of which just under 75% are seen a single time; 4% to 5.5% belongs to the top ten. Concerning this clone: The antigen remains unidentified.

The clonotype was recovered from a man aged 55 to 69 in good health and CMV-seropositive. This chain links TRBV5-1 with TRBJ1-3; no definite D call. Sequences were obtained from PBMCs. Here the CDR3 DNA reads TGCGCCAGCAGCCGGAACCGCGGAGACACCATATATTTT. It specifies CASSRNRGDTIYF.